The T cell receptor (beta chain) described here comes from a study of blood T cell repertoires in COVID-19. Study as a whole: The origin of the acute and convalescent COVID-19 samples was the United States, Italy and Spain. T cells, B-cell-depleted T cells, or PBMCs provided the cDNA or gDNA that served as material.

This CDR3 is built from 20 residues. Trimming at V came to 0 bases and at J to 1 base, leaving 8 bases not matched to a gene. The germline gives CDR1 SGDLS, CDR2 YYNGEE. Per the authors' pipeline: Researchers report that nucleated cell counts were estimated from reference gene primer amplification. Profiled with immunoSEQ multiplex PCR; TCRdb holds only in-frame clones, not every one. Clone size and V and J calls were adopted from that table, with D and trimming inferred from the DNA. This sample has about 190,000 clones, with approximately 80% found just once. Input material: peripheral blood. The receptor was isolated from a man aged 45-60 years who had recovered from COVID-19. V is TRBV9 and J is TRBJ2-6; 12 nucleotides line up with TRBD2. The CDR3 loop reads CASSVEGGLAGFSGANVLTF. CDR3 DNA sequence: TGTGCCAGCAGCGTAGAGGGGGGACTAGCGGGTTTTTCTGGGGCCAACGTCCTGACTTTC.